This T cell receptor beta chain is drawn from a study of T cells in Graves' hyperthyroidism and ophthalmopathy. The germline gives CDR1 LGHDT, CDR2 YNNKEL (reference sequence). The ends lost 9 bases at V and 5 bases at J; junction bases unmatched: 14. This CDR3 region has 17 residues. The investigators amplified TCR beta CDR3 regions from RNA transcripts. A first-round RT-PCR of the TCR CDR3 used the HTBI primer set. TCRdb re-derived calls from the multiplex PCR reads in MiXCR, one entry per CDR3 protein. The profile covers a few hundred thousand distinct CDR3 sequences, with roughly a sixth appearing a single time and approximately 3.5% taken by the ten largest.

The sequenced material came from blood. The receptor was derived from a woman in her thirties or forties with Graves' ophthalmopathy. V usage is TRBV3-1 and J usage is TRBJ2-1, with 12 bases that match TRBD2. CDR3 region: CARDPGTSGPSDNEQFF. The DNA for the CDR3 is TGTGCCAGGGATCCGGGGACTAGCGGGCCTTCAGACAATGAGCAGTTCTTC.